This T cell receptor (beta chain) emerged from a study of blood T cells in healthy people across ages. V shed 1 base and J shed 4 bases, with 13 bases lying between them. Germline V gene sequence: CDR1 SGHVS, CDR2 FQNEAQ. The CDR3 extends over 15 amino acids. Those donating, healthy Caucasian individuals from Russia, were aged about 6 to 95. PBMCs, at least 6.5 million per sample, were isolated. Using a J-beta primer mix together with a sample-barcoded 5' primer, a second PCR was run for roughly 6 to 11 cycles. Each cDNA molecule received a tag from a template-switch adaptor that had 12 random nucleotides. TCRdb fed the 5' RACE reads into MiXCR, producing one record per CDR3 protein. The table includes hundreds of thousands of distinct CDR3 sequences, under 35% detected once.

The TCR sequence derives from an elderly woman in good health. The sequenced sample consisted of blood. The chain links TRBV7-8 to TRBJ2-5; D may be TRBD1 or TRBD2 (5 bases each). The CDR3: CASSLGVGAGETQYF. The CDR3 DNA sequence: TGTGCCAGCAGCTTAGGGGTCGGGGCGGGAGAGACCCAGTACTTC.